The rows below give T cell receptor beta chains drawn from one sample of a study of T cells expressing NK-cell markers. TCRdb re-called the 5' RACE reads, yielding one record per CDR3 amino acid sequence without DNA. This repertoire comprises 300,000 to 450,000 distinct CDR3 sequences; its ten largest clones make up 4% to 6.5%. The sequenced sample was blood T cells: a sorted CD56 or NKG2C T cell subset, CD4+ or CD8+ T cells, or bulk PBMC T cells (not recorded which). These receptors all come from a man aged 18-69 years in good health. Each CDR3 is given with its conserved first and last residue. Fields, in order: J gene, V gene, CDR3 protein.

j_call: TRBJ2-3
v_call: TRBV20-1
cdr3_aa: CSARDNRRGQDTQYF

j_call: TRBJ1-1
v_call: TRBV4-2
cdr3_aa: CASSHPGKGTEAFF

j_call: TRBJ2-2
v_call: TRBV6-5
cdr3_aa: CASSYYGTGRTGELFF

j_call: TRBJ2-7
v_call: TRBV6-5
cdr3_aa: CASSYEGGSEQYF

j_call: TRBJ1-1
v_call: TRBV6-2/TRBV6-3
cdr3_aa: CASARQGPTEAFF

j_call: TRBJ1-1
v_call: TRBV11-2
cdr3_aa: CASSFSNRVLAFF

j_call: TRBJ1-1
v_call: TRBV6-2/TRBV6-3
cdr3_aa: CASVTFETGALATEAFF

j_call: TRBJ1-6
v_call: TRBV6-1
cdr3_aa: CATNPQYNSPLHF

j_call: TRBJ2-7
v_call: TRBV11-1
cdr3_aa: CASSTHGGGLGEQYF

j_call: TRBJ2-6
v_call: TRBV28
cdr3_aa: CASSTPEGGRTEGANVLTF

j_call: TRBJ2-1
v_call: TRBV3-1
cdr3_aa: CASSQDPVAEQFF

j_call: TRBJ2-3
v_call: TRBV6-1
cdr3_aa: CASSEPGSTDTQYF

j_call: TRBJ2-7
v_call: TRBV7-9
cdr3_aa: CASSFPTSGWDEQYF

j_call: TRBJ2-1
v_call: TRBV10-3
cdr3_aa: CAISEVTGNEQFF

j_call: TRBJ2-3
v_call: TRBV11-2
cdr3_aa: CASSLRRTSGGLSPDTQYF

j_call: TRBJ1-5
v_call: TRBV6-1
cdr3_aa: CASAPDRGGQPQHF

j_call: TRBJ2-1
v_call: TRBV6-1
cdr3_aa: CASTRDRANEQFF

j_call: TRBJ1-2
v_call: TRBV12-3/TRBV12-4
cdr3_aa: CASSLVYSGFSYGYTF

j_call: TRBJ1-2
v_call: TRBV20-1
cdr3_aa: CSVGQGHLRSNYGYTF

j_call: TRBJ1-5
v_call: TRBV2
cdr3_aa: CASRRRGQDNQPQHF

j_call: TRBJ2-3
v_call: TRBV7-9
cdr3_aa: CASSSHAGVDTQYF

j_call: TRBJ2-5
v_call: TRBV10-2
cdr3_aa: CASLPSTRGETQYF

j_call: TRBJ2-6
v_call: TRBV11-2
cdr3_aa: CASSSTGQGVRTGANVLTF

j_call: TRBJ1-5
v_call: TRBV4-1
cdr3_aa: CASSQVGGPRNQPQHF

j_call: TRBJ2-2
v_call: TRBV30
cdr3_aa: CAWSVGRVPGELFF

j_call: TRBJ2-7
v_call: TRBV12-3/TRBV12-4
cdr3_aa: CASSSWDRRKGEQYF

j_call: TRBJ2-3
v_call: TRBV20-1
cdr3_aa: CSARGANPSGGFSTDTQYF

j_call: TRBJ2-2
v_call: TRBV12-3/TRBV12-4
cdr3_aa: CASRSGGPGTGELFF

j_call: TRBJ2-5
v_call: TRBV14
cdr3_aa: CASSQTTRRETQYF

j_call: TRBJ2-7
v_call: TRBV27
cdr3_aa: CASILKPGGGYEQYF

j_call: TRBJ2-1
v_call: TRBV7-2
cdr3_aa: CASSLSGGGYSYNEQFF

j_call: TRBJ1-5
v_call: TRBV7-3
cdr3_aa: CASSLMSCVLGALNQPQHF

j_call: TRBJ1-2
v_call: TRBV2
cdr3_aa: CASRPPGGGAAGYTF

j_call: TRBJ2-2
v_call: TRBV27
cdr3_aa: CASRDLAGPPNTGELFF

j_call: TRBJ2-1
v_call: TRBV7-9
cdr3_aa: CASSLYTLGEQFF

j_call: TRBJ2-3
v_call: TRBV20-1
cdr3_aa: CSASAGSTLTDTQYF

j_call: TRBJ2-3
v_call: TRBV2
cdr3_aa: CASSVLEQAGTQYF

j_call: TRBJ2-7
v_call: TRBV19
cdr3_aa: CASSGTGTHYEQYF

j_call: TRBJ1-2
v_call: TRBV14
cdr3_aa: CASSPLGSGYGYTF

j_call: TRBJ2-3
v_call: TRBV9
cdr3_aa: CASSVGRLAGGGLLDTQYF

j_call: TRBJ1-3
v_call: TRBV7-2
cdr3_aa: CASSLAIRNKITGNTIYF

j_call: TRBJ2-3
v_call: TRBV12-3/TRBV12-4
cdr3_aa: CASSASGGRSTDTQYF

j_call: TRBJ2-3
v_call: TRBV9
cdr3_aa: CASSDRTGKVADTQYF

j_call: TRBJ2-4
v_call: TRBV21-1
cdr3_aa: CASSSPCRGTGRAKNIQYF

j_call: TRBJ1-4
v_call: TRBV13
cdr3_aa: CASSTRLTGGGEKLFF

j_call: TRBJ1-1
v_call: TRBV5-1
cdr3_aa: CASRPRANTEAFF

j_call: TRBJ2-3
v_call: TRBV6-1
cdr3_aa: CASRITGGPTDTQYF

j_call: TRBJ1-1
v_call: TRBV6-5
cdr3_aa: CASSYPGTKEAFF

j_call: TRBJ2-7
v_call: TRBV12-3/TRBV12-4
cdr3_aa: CASSRGGQGGYEQYF

j_call: TRBJ2-1
v_call: TRBV7-2
cdr3_aa: CASSFSGTRQGNEQFF

j_call: TRBJ2-7
v_call: TRBV3-1
cdr3_aa: CASSPTHTGAGYEQYF

j_call: TRBJ2-7
v_call: TRBV11-2
cdr3_aa: CASSFGFSGYEQYF

j_call: TRBJ1-1
v_call: TRBV6-1
cdr3_aa: CASRDDNYEHGEAFF

j_call: TRBJ1-4
v_call: TRBV7-9
cdr3_aa: CASSLNRDTEKLFF

j_call: TRBJ1-5
v_call: TRBV13
cdr3_aa: CASSLEPGGRHGNQPQHF

j_call: TRBJ2-1
v_call: TRBV20-1
cdr3_aa: CSQGGHLGNEQFF

j_call: TRBJ2-5
v_call: TRBV5-1
cdr3_aa: CASSSGGPRVETQYF

j_call: TRBJ2-3
v_call: TRBV7-2
cdr3_aa: CASSSSGGGDTQYF

j_call: TRBJ2-7
v_call: TRBV5-6
cdr3_aa: CASSWGLAGGTYEQYF

j_call: TRBJ1-6
v_call: TRBV6-5
cdr3_aa: CASSLVGSLNSSPLHF